A single sample is the source of the 9 T cell receptor beta chains below, sequenced in a study of T cell repertoires in cytomegalovirus infection. TCRdb recomputed calls from the reads with MiXCR, one row per CDR3 protein. The data show about 740,000 distinct CDR3 sequences, with 35% to 45% seen just once and 2.8% held by the top ten. The sequencing input was PBMCs. The receptors come from a human donor in good health (CMV status not recorded). Some clones in this sample may be carry-over from other donors' samples.

This clonotype has more than one count but fewer than ten. The CDR3 DNA follows: TGTGCCAGCAGTTTAGGGCGGGCCAGAGGCCTAGGGAACACTGAAGCTTTCTTT. Amino acids: CASSLGRARGLGNTEAFF. The chain joins TRBV27 to TRBJ1-1; D is uncertain. The CDR3 is 18 amino acids. CDR1 and CDR2 from the germline V gene are MNHEY and SMNVEV (reference sequence). The V end lost 2 bases, the J end lost 1 base, and 20 bases lay between the germline ends.

The chain uses TRBV28 and TRBJ2-7; tentatively, D is TRBD1 or TRBD2 (5 bases each). The CDR3 runs 14 residues. Germline V gives CDR1 MDHEN, CDR2 SYDVKM. V lost 2 bases and J 7 bases, leaving 15 bases between the germline ends. Here the CDR3 DNA reads TGTGCCAGCAGTTTAATAACGGGGACCTTGGAGCAGTACTTC. Translated, it gives CASSLITGTLEQYF. Variable domain in full (rest from reference TRBV28 and TRBJ2-7): DVKVTQSSRYLVKRTGEKVFLECVQDMDHENMFWYRQDPGLGLRLIYFSYDVKMKEKGDIPEGYSVSREKKERFSLILESASTNQTSMYLCASSLITGTLEQYFGPGTRLTVT.

V and J are TRBV4-1 and TRBJ2-5; D unclear. Germline V lookup: CDR1 MGHRA, CDR2 YSYEKL. Trimming stripped 5 bases from V and 5 bases from J, with 15 bases between. CDR3 length equals 14 residues. DNA for the CDR3: TGCGCCAGCAGCGACAAAATGGGTGGCGAGACCCAGTACTTC. The encoded protein is CASSDKMGGETQYF.

This rearrangement joins TRBV12-3 or TRBV12-4 to TRBJ2-1, with D maybe TRBD2 (6 bases). Trimming removed 6 bases at V and 14 bases at J, with 29 bases between. This CDR3 comprises 16 residues. The CDR3 here is CASSWGESGAGGKEFF. The CDR3 nucleotides read TGTGCCAGCAGCTGGGGGGAAAGCGGAGCCGGTGGTAAGGAGTTCTTC.

This clonotype occurred a few times. The rearrangement joins TRBV5-1 to TRBJ1-1; weak D call: TRBD1 (5 bases). The germline V gene has CDR1 SGHRS and CDR2 YFSETQ. Trimming left V 3 bases short and J 1 base short, with 16 bases between. The CDR3 length is 16 residues. CDR3 bases: TGCGCCAGCAGCTCCACGCCGGGACTCAGGAACACTGAAGCTTTCTTT. This sequence encodes CASSSTPGLRNTEAFF.

The genes are TRBV28 and TRBJ2-2, with D perhaps TRBD1 (5 bases). Trimming shortened V by 5 bases and J by 6 bases, and 10 bases separated the two germline ends. The CDR3 sequence is 13 residues long. CDR1 is MDHEN and CDR2 is SYDVKM in the germline V gene. Here the CDR3 reads CASSVLGPGELFF. CDR3 in DNA: TGTGCCAGCAGTGTCCTGGGGCCCGGGGAGCTGTTTTTT.

A note on this clonotype: The germline gene is not matched at one end of the junction; a read error may be the cause. The CDR3 spells CGAGPSYEQYF. CDR3 nucleotide sequence: TGCGGGGCAGGCCCATCCTACGAGCAGTACTTC. The chain links TRBV19 to TRBJ2-7; TRBD1 or TRBD2 may be the D gene (5 bases each). Germline CDR1 reads LNHDA; CDR2 reads SQIVND (reference sequence). This CDR3 spans 11 amino acids.

As to this clonotype: It is likely a read error, because the conserved phenylalanine at the end of the CDR3 is missing. V and J are TRBV28 and TRBJ2-1; D is unclear. This CDR3 comprises 16 residues. Trimming shortened V by 5 bases and J by 9 bases, and 23 bases separated the two germline ends. CDR1 and CDR2 (germline): MDHEN, SYDVKM. CDR3 coding DNA: TGTGCCAGCAGTCCGATGGGCCCAGACCCGGTGGGTGAGCAGTTCTTA. Protein: CASSPMGPDPVGEQFL.

This clonotype was counted only a few times. The chain uses TRBV4-1 and TRBJ2-7; 7 nucleotides match TRBD2. The CDR3 is 16 residues long. V shed 0 bases, J shed 0 bases, and the junction held 5 bases outside the gene matches. Germline V gives CDR1 MGHRA, CDR2 YSYEKL. This chain's CDR3 is CASSQDLSSGSYEQYF. CDR3 nucleotides: TGCGCCAGCAGCCAAGATCTGTCTAGCGGCTCCTACGAGCAGTACTTC.